This T cell receptor (beta chain) was recovered during a study of cytomegalovirus exposure and HLA in healthy donors. Looking at the study overall: The early release's HLA-typed donors yielded some 85 million unique TCRs.

General study points: By HLA locus, TCR association rates varied in a later analysis, with DRB1 showing the most and HLA-C the fewest. In a later analysis, the majority of CMV-associated beta chains seemingly showed HLA restriction.

When sampled, the donors appeared nominally healthy, though they likely had unrecorded immune exposures. CDR1 is SGDLS and CDR2 is YYNGEE in the germline V gene. V dropped 3 bases and J dropped 3; count of bases not matched to a gene: 11. The CDR3 is made up of 17 amino acids. PCR primers comprised 60 Vbeta and 13 Jbeta primers. Using immunoSEQ multiplex PCR, the repertoire was profiled, and TCRdb retains in-frame clones only, with some absent. The data show some 120,000 clones, over 60% seen once. Note on this clone: The antigen remains undetermined.

The receptor was isolated from a man aged 50 to 60 in good health and CMV-seronegative. Material: PBMCs. This rearrangement joins TRBV9 to TRBJ2-7; 11 bases fit TRBD1. Here the CDR3 DNA reads TGTGCCAGCAGCGAGGGGGACAGGGGGAAGGAGAACTACGAGCAGTACTTC. Its protein product is CASSEGDRGKENYEQYF.